What follows describes a single T cell receptor (beta chain). The sample is drawn from a study of blood T cell repertoires in COVID-19. Study-wide background: Sources were T cells, B-cell-depleted T cells, or PBMCs; the material itself was cDNA or gDNA.

Profiling relied on immunoSEQ multiplex PCR, and the TCRdb table lists in-frame clones only, not all of them. The table lists 95,000 to 150,000 clones, roughly 80% of them singletons. Trimming took 5 bases from V and 4 from J, leaving 13 bases between them. There are 13 residues in the CDR3. Germline V gene data show CDR1 as SQVTM and CDR2 as ANQGSEA. The chain joins TRBV29-1 to TRBJ2-3, with D possibly TRBD2 on 5 matching bases. The clonotype originates from a human donor in a cohort sampled during active COVID-19. The specimen sequenced was peripheral blood. In DNA, the CDR3 is TGCAGCGTTAAAGGCGTGAGGGCAGATACGCAGTATTTT. Translation gives CSVKGVRADTQYF.